Listed here are 26 T cell receptor beta chains from one sample, sequenced in a study of blood T cell repertoires in COVID-19. Clones were read by immunoSEQ multiplex PCR, and TCRdb kept only the in-frame ones, dropping some. This table has 290,000 or so clones, about four fifths appearing once. Input material: PBMCs or T cells enriched from blood (not recorded which). The receptors were sampled from a man aged 35-49 years who had been exposed to COVID-19.

The J gene is TRBJ1-2, the V gene TRBV19, with D maybe TRBD1 (6 bases). V gave up 7 bases and J gave up 8 bases, with 17 bases separating them. The CDR3 length is 13 residues. Germline CDR1 reads LNHDA; CDR2 reads SQIVND (reference sequence). The DNA of the CDR3 is TGTGCCAGTACCGCATCAGGGGCGGAAGGCTACACCTTC. This translates into CASTASGAEGYTF.

This CDR3 reads CASRARQTTGELFF. For the CDR3, the DNA is TGCGCCAGCAGGGCTAGACAGACCACCGGGGAGCTGTTTTTT. The chain has TRBV10-1 and TRBJ2-2, with D perhaps TRBD1 (5 bases). This CDR3 has 14 residues. CDR1 is WNHNN, CDR2 SYGVQD, per germline (reference sequence). With 6 bases removed from V and 4 bases from J, the gap between germline ends came to 12 bases.

The chain is built from TRBV7-6 and TRBJ1-2; no definite D call. Per the germline V gene, CDR1 is SGHVS and CDR2 is FNYEAQ. CDR3 length: 16 amino acids. V dropped 4 bases and J dropped 2 bases, with 17 bases sitting between them. The CDR3: CASSSNNDDKNYGYTF. CDR3 nucleotide sequence: TGTGCCAGCAGCTCCAACAACGATGACAAGAACTATGGCTACACCTTC.

The V gene is TRBV3-1 (or the pseudogene TRBV3-2), the J gene TRBJ2-7; no definite D call. This CDR3 is built from 13 residues. Per germline, CDR1 LGHDT and CDR2 YNNKEL (reference sequence). Trimming took 0 bases from V and 3 from J, leaving 6 bases between them. Here the CDR3 DNA reads TGTGCCAGCAGCCAAGAAGCCAACTACGAGCAGTACTTC. It yields the protein CASSQEANYEQYF.

The V gene is TRBV30, the J gene TRBJ2-3; 8 nucleotides match TRBD2. Germline V gives CDR1 GTSNPN, CDR2 SVGIG (reference sequence). The J segment lost 0 bases and the V segment lost 5 bases, leaving 7 bases of the junction unmatched. The CDR3 sequence is 15 residues long. The CDR3, as DNA: TGTGCCTGGGCTCCAGCGGGGGCTAGCACAGATACGCAGTATTTT. Its translation is CAWAPAGASTDTQYF.

As for this clone: The DNA is left out, because the CDR3 cannot be placed on it with certainty; the CDR3 is given as TCRdb lists it. The V and J genes are TRBV21-1 and TRBJ1-2. TRBV21-1 corresponds to a pseudogene. The CDR3 spans 14 amino acids, including both terminal residues. The CDR3 loop reads CASSKVGRGAGYTF.

This chain connects TRBV4-1 to TRBJ1-6; D is possibly TRBD1 (6 bases). The CDR3 extends over 14 amino acids. CDR1 is MGHRA, CDR2 YSYEKL, per germline. Between the trimmed V and J ends, which lost 3 bases and 10 bases, there was a span of 13 bases. The CDR3 DNA reads TGCGCCAGCAGCCACCCAACAGGGAAATCACCCCTCCACTTT. Its translation is CASSHPTGKSPLHF.

The chain employs TRBV28 and TRBJ1-1; D is unresolved. The CDR3 totals 15 residues. Germline V CDR1 and CDR2: MDHEN, SYDVKM. V gave up 2 bases and J gave up 0 bases, with 10 bases separating them. In nucleotides, the CDR3 is TGTGCCAGCAGTTTAATGTTGTCAGTGAACACTGAAGCTTTCTTT. It encodes CASSLMLSVNTEAFF. Supplemented by reference TRBV28 and TRBJ1-1, the full variable domain reads DVKVTQSSRYLVKRTGEKVFLECVQDMDHENMFWYRQDPGLGLRLIYFSYDVKMKEKGDIPEGYSVSREKKERFSLILESASTNQTSMYLCASSLMLSVNTEAFFGQGTRLTVV.

This clone was seen a single time. The V call is TRBV7-2, the J call TRBJ2-7, with D unresolved. The CDR3 loop spans 16 amino acids. Trimming took off 1 base at V and 3 bases at J, with 16 bases between the two ends. Germline V gives CDR1 SGHTA, CDR2 FQGNSA. Written as DNA, the CDR3 is TGTGCCAGCAGCTTAGAACAGAGAGTCACGCGCTACGAGCAGTACTTC. Amino acids: CASSLEQRVTRYEQYF. Together with reference TRBV7-2 and TRBJ2-7, the CDR3 gives the full variable domain: GAGVSQSPSNKVTEKGKDVELRCDPISGHTALYWYRQSLGQGLEFLIYFQGNSAPDKSGLPSDRFSAERTGGSVSTLTIQRTQQEDSAVYLCASSLEQRVTRYEQYFGPGTRLTVT.

The rearrangement links TRBV6-5 to TRBJ1-1, with D uncertain. Germline lookup yields CDR1 MNHEY and CDR2 SVGAGI. The CDR3 spans 15 residues. Trimming shortened V by 5 bases and J by 0 bases, and 13 bases separated the two germline ends. CDR3 coding DNA: TGTGCCAGCAGTCCCAGGCCCGATATGAACACTGAAGCTTTCTTT. This sequence encodes CASSPRPDMNTEAFF.

This chain uses TRBV3-1 (or the pseudogene TRBV3-2) with TRBJ2-3; 7 nucleotides match TRBD2. The CDR3 consists of 15 residues. V dropped 4 bases and J dropped 3; count of bases not matched to a gene: 7. Germline CDR1 reads LGHDT; CDR2 reads YNNKEL (reference sequence). The CDR3 sequence: CASSPGGGRTDTQYF. In nucleotides, the CDR3 is TGTGCCAGCAGCCCCGGTGGCGGGAGAACAGATACGCAGTATTTT.

The CDR3 here is CAIFDRGLIPYGYTF. The CDR3 DNA is TGTGCCATATTCGACAGGGGCCTGATTCCCTATGGCTACACCTTC. The V call is TRBV10-3, the J call TRBJ1-2; 8 bases map to TRBD1. Germline CDR1 reads ENHRY; CDR2 reads SYGVKD. V dropped 9 bases and J dropped 4; count of bases not matched to a gene: 13. The CDR3 length is 15 residues.

The rearrangement links TRBV5-1 to TRBJ2-3, with D possibly TRBD2 on 6 matching bases. The length of the CDR3 is 16 residues. The germline CDR1 and CDR2 sequences are SGHRS and YFSETQ. The V gene lost 0 bases and the J gene lost 2 bases, with 13 bases spanning the gap. CDR3 in amino acids: CASSLEGLLPTDTQYF. CDR3 coding DNA: TGCGCCAGCAGCTTGGAGGGACTGCTCCCCACAGATACGCAGTATTTT.

V gene TRBV30 combines with J gene TRBJ2-7, with 9 bases aligning to TRBD1. The CDR3 has 14 amino acids. The J segment lost 4 bases and the V segment lost 6 bases, leaving 10 bases of the junction unmatched. Germline lookup yields CDR1 GTSNPN and CDR2 SVGIG (reference sequence). The CDR3 DNA is TGTGCCTGCCCCGCCCGGGACAGGGCTTACGAGCAGTACTTC. Translated: CACPARDRAYEQYF.

J is TRBJ1-3 and V is TRBV1; the table's D call, TRBD1, was not checked against the DNA. TRBV1 is annotated as a pseudogene. CDR3 length: 15 residues. In nucleotides, the CDR3 is TGCACCAGCACCAGGCAGGGGTGCTCTGGAAACACCATATATTTT. Amino acid sequence: CTSTRQGCSGNTIYF.

The chain carries TRBV4-1 and TRBJ2-7; 8 positions agree with TRBD2. Germline loops: CDR1 MGHRA, CDR2 YSYEKL. The CDR3 totals 15 residues. The V gene end was trimmed by 3 bases and the J gene end by 2 bases; junction bases not matched to a gene: 6. The CDR3 protein is CASSHTTSGTYEQYF. Here the CDR3 DNA reads TGCGCCAGCAGCCATACCACTAGCGGTACCTACGAGCAGTACTTC.

DNA for the CDR3: TGCAGTGCTTCGGACAGGAATAGCTACACCTTC. Encoded protein: CSASDRNSYTF. V is TRBV20-1 and J is TRBJ1-2; 7 nucleotides match TRBD1. The germline gives CDR1 DFQATT, CDR2 SNEGSKA (reference sequence). The length of the CDR3 is 11 residues. The junction had 6 bases not matched to a gene; V was cut back by 5 bases and J by 9 bases.

The chain recombines TRBV7-9 with TRBJ1-5, with 8 bases matching TRBD1. Germline V gene sequence: CDR1 SEHNR, CDR2 FQNEAQ (reference sequence). Unmatched junction bases numbered 9, after V lost 2 bases and J lost 6 bases. The CDR3 runs to 16 residues. The CDR3: CASSLFLGDRGQPQHF. For the CDR3, the DNA is TGTGCCAGCAGCTTATTCCTCGGAGACAGGGGTCAGCCCCAGCATTTT.

This clone was detected once. V and J are TRBV30 and TRBJ2-2; D possibly corresponds to TRBD1 (5 bases). V gave up 4 bases and J gave up 5 bases, with 17 bases separating them. This CDR3 is 15 amino acids long. Germline V gene lookup returns CDR1 GTSNPN and CDR2 SVGIG (reference sequence). The CDR3 DNA reads TGTGCCTGGAAGGTGGGGCAAGGGTGGACCGGGGAGCTGTTTTTT. This translates into CAWKVGQGWTGELFF.

This clone occurred a few times. V and J are TRBV19 and TRBJ2-7, with D perhaps matching TRBD1 (6 bases). V dropped 5 bases and J dropped 4 bases, with 18 bases sitting between them. CDR3 length equals 15 residues. Germline lookup yields CDR1 LNHDA and CDR2 SQIVND (reference sequence). The DNA of the CDR3 is TGTGCCAGTAGTTTCCGGGGCAGGGGATTTTACGAGCAGTACTTC. Translated: CASSFRGRGFYEQYF.

This clone was observed many times. J is TRBJ1-4 and V is TRBV12-3 or TRBV12-4; possibly TRBD1 for D (5 bases). V was cut by 5 bases and J by 8 bases, with 6 bases left in between. The length of the CDR3 is 11 residues. DNA for the CDR3: TGTGCCAGCAGTCCAGGGGAAAAACTGTTTTTT. This gives the protein CASSPGEKLFF.

This clone was seen a handful of times. The chain couples TRBV27 to TRBJ1-2; no definite D call. This CDR3 is built from 13 residues. Per the germline V gene, CDR1 is MNHEY and CDR2 is SMNVEV (reference sequence). Trimming removed 5 bases at V and 4 bases at J, with 11 bases between. The CDR3 is CASSNFQAYGYTF. In DNA form, the CDR3 reads TGTGCCAGCAGTAATTTCCAGGCCTATGGCTACACCTTC.

This chain joins TRBV10-1 and TRBJ2-1; 10 nucleotides agree with TRBD1. Trimming removed 5 bases from V and 4 bases from J; junction bases left unmatched: 2. Looked up from germline, CDR1 is WNHNN and CDR2 is SYGVQD (reference sequence). The CDR3 is made up of 14 amino acids. The CDR3 region is CASSRQGAYNEQFF. The CDR3 DNA is TGCGCCAGCAGTAGACAGGGGGCATACAATGAGCAGTTCTTC.

The chain has TRBV9 and TRBJ2-5; TRBD2 matches 9 bases. The CDR3 covers 15 residues. Germline CDR1 is SGDLS and CDR2 is YYNGEE. V lost 4 bases, J lost 3 bases, and 7 bases stayed unmatched. The chain's CDR3 is CASSPSGRREETQYF. As DNA, the CDR3 is TGTGCCAGCAGCCCAAGCGGGAGGAGGGAAGAGACCCAGTACTTC.

The chain is built from TRBV29-1 and TRBJ1-5, with a weak D call TRBD1 (6 bases). V lost 6 bases, J lost 3 bases, and 15 bases lay in between. The CDR3 runs to 14 residues. Germline loops: CDR1 SQVTM, CDR2 ANQGSEA. DNA for the CDR3: TGCAGCGTCTCGAGATCAGGGGACAATCAGCCCCAGCATTTT. Translating gives CSVSRSGDNQPQHF.

The chain carries TRBV19 and TRBJ1-4; tentatively, D is TRBD1 (5 bases). This CDR3 is 15 amino acids long. The germline V and J ends were trimmed by 6 bases and 4 bases, with 15 bases remaining between them. Germline CDR1 and CDR2: LNHDA and SQIVND (reference sequence). CDR3: CASRSSGANNEKLFF. The CDR3 DNA reads as TGTGCCAGTAGATCCAGCGGGGCGAATAATGAAAAACTGTTTTTT.